The 21 T cell receptor beta chains below come from one sample, sequenced in a study of blood T cell repertoires in COVID-19. TCRdb keeps only in-frame clones here, not all; method: immunoSEQ multiplex PCR. This table has some 400,000 clones, about 88% appearing once. Sequencing was carried out using peripheral blood. Receptors originate from a human donor in a cohort sampled during active COVID-19.

The rearrangement uses TRBV2 and TRBJ1-2, with D possibly TRBD1 on 6 matching bases. CDR1 is SNHLY, CDR2 FYNNEI, per germline. Trimming took off 8 bases at V and 7 bases at J, with 20 bases between the two ends. The CDR3 spans 14 residues. CDR3 amino acids: CASQLTPGEGGYTF. The CDR3 region has the DNA TGTGCCAGCCAGCTCACTCCAGGGGAGGGTGGCTACACCTTC.

The chain recombines TRBV2 with TRBJ1-5, with D perhaps matching TRBD1 (5 bases). The germline CDR1 and CDR2 sequences are SNHLY and FYNNEI. The CDR3 is made up of 12 amino acids. Trimming took 8 bases from V and 6 from J, leaving 11 bases between them. The CDR3 DNA reads TGTGCCAGCGGGGCAGGGATTCAGCCCCAGCATTTT. The encoded protein is CASGAGIQPQHF.

The CDR3 region has the DNA TGTGCCAGCAGCCTAACGAGGGGGCGGAACACCGGGGAGCTGTTTTTT. This sequence encodes CASSLTRGRNTGELFF. J is TRBJ2-2 and V is TRBV3-1 (or the pseudogene TRBV3-2); TRBD1 agrees at 7 bases. After removal of 4 bases from V and 1 base from J, the junction contained 6 bases not matched to a gene. This CDR3 is built from 16 residues. CDR1 is LGHDT, CDR2 YNNKEL, per germline (reference sequence).

The chain couples TRBV13 to TRBJ1-4; D remains ambiguous. CDR1 is PRHDT and CDR2 is FYEKMQ in the germline V gene (reference sequence). Trimming stripped 1 base from V and 0 bases from J, with 3 bases between. The length of the CDR3 is 14 residues. CDR3 in amino acids: CASSLATTNEKLFF. The CDR3 coding sequence is TGTGCCAGCAGCTTAGCCACAACTAATGAAAAACTGTTTTTT.

The V and J genes are TRBV6-6 and TRBJ1-2, with 9 bases that match TRBD1. This CDR3 has 16 residues. Trimming took 7 bases from V and 0 from J; bases not matched to a gene: 9. In germline, CDR1 is MNHNY, CDR2 SVGAGI (reference sequence). DNA of the CDR3: TGTGCCAGCAAGAAGGGACAGGGAAACACTAACTATGGCTACACCTTC. It specifies CASKKGQGNTNYGYTF.

V usage is TRBV9 and J usage is TRBJ1-1; 9 bases are shared with TRBD1. The V gene's germline CDR1 is SGDLS and CDR2 YYNGEE. The ends lost 4 bases at V and 6 bases at J; junction bases unmatched: 7. The CDR3 runs 14 residues. The CDR3 region is CASSPRTGEAEAFF. The CDR3 DNA reads TGTGCCAGCAGCCCACGGACAGGGGAGGCTGAAGCTTTCTTT.

This chain links TRBV7-6 with TRBJ2-1, with a weak D call TRBD1 (6 bases). The CDR3 extends over 17 amino acids. Looked up from germline, CDR1 is SGHVS and CDR2 is FNYEAQ. Trimming left V 4 bases short and J 2 bases short, with 18 bases between. The CDR3 region is CASSSQLTGLTYNEQFF. As DNA, the CDR3 is TGTGCCAGCAGCTCCCAGTTAACAGGGTTGACCTACAATGAGCAGTTCTTC.

The chain recombines TRBV4-1 with TRBJ1-2, with D tentatively TRBD1 (5 bases). This CDR3 contains 11 residues. Trimming cost V 3 bases and J 13 bases, with 12 bases left between them. CDR1 and CDR2 from the germline V gene are MGHRA and YSYEKL. CDR3 sequence (DNA): TGCGCCAGCAGCCAGGAGGGGCAGTCCACCTTC. Encoded protein: CASSQEGQSTF.

This sequence joins TRBV7-8 and TRBJ1-3; a weak D match, TRBD1 (5 bases). CDR1 is SGHVS, CDR2 FQNEAQ, per germline. This CDR3 has 14 amino acids. The germline V and J ends were trimmed by 5 bases and 4 bases, with 12 bases remaining between them. The CDR3 loop reads CASSGQGDGNTIYF. The CDR3 bases are TGTGCCAGCAGCGGCCAGGGTGACGGAAACACCATATATTTT.

This clone occurred once. The V call is TRBV11-2, the J call TRBJ2-1; 8 nucleotides match TRBD1. With 8 bases clipped from V and 8 bases from J, the junction kept 11 bases outside the gene matches. The CDR3 has 14 residues. The germline CDR1 and CDR2 sequences are SGHAT and FQNNGV. The CDR3 protein is CASVRDRGGDEQFF. For the CDR3, the DNA is TGTGCCAGCGTACGAGACAGGGGCGGCGATGAGCAGTTCTTC.

The V call is TRBV7-9, the J call TRBJ1-1; TRBD1 is a possible D gene (5 bases). The CDR3 runs to 14 residues. V was shortened by 2 bases and J by 0 bases, with 7 bases between the two germline ends. Germline V CDR1 and CDR2: SEHNR, FQNEAQ (reference sequence). The CDR3 region has the DNA TGTGCCAGCAGCTTAACAGGAATGAACACTGAAGCTTTCTTT. This sequence encodes CASSLTGMNTEAFF.

This chain uses TRBV5-6 with TRBJ2-5; D perhaps matches TRBD1 (5 bases). The germline V and J ends were trimmed by 0 bases and 4 bases, with 7 bases remaining between them. In germline, CDR1 is SGHDT, CDR2 YYEEEE. The length of the CDR3 is 13 residues. This CDR3 is CASSLGQRETQYF. CDR3 in DNA: TGTGCCAGCAGCTTGGGACAGAGAGAGACCCAGTACTTC.

This chain links TRBV2 with TRBJ2-1; 7 nucleotides match TRBD2. CDR1 and CDR2 from the germline V gene are SNHLY and FYNNEI. Trimming at V came to 2 bases and at J to 4 bases, leaving 11 bases not matched to a gene. The CDR3 is 17 residues long. This CDR3 is CASSEQGRDYLYNEQFF. The CDR3 coding sequence is TGTGCCAGCAGTGAACAAGGTCGGGACTACCTTTACAATGAGCAGTTCTTC.

This clone has more than one count but fewer than ten. The V call is TRBV7-8, the J call TRBJ1-1; D is uncertain. Germline V gene data show CDR1 as SGHVS and CDR2 as FQNEAQ. The V gene lost 5 bases and the J gene lost 5 bases, with 18 bases spanning the gap. The CDR3 extends over 15 amino acids. This CDR3 is CASSAGGFRGTEAFF. CDR3 coding DNA: TGTGCCAGCAGCGCGGGAGGGTTCCGAGGTACTGAAGCTTTCTTT.

V usage is TRBV5-4 and J usage is TRBJ2-2; tentative D call: TRBD1 (5 bases). Germline lookup yields CDR1 SGHNT and CDR2 YYREEE (reference sequence). The length of the CDR3 is 17 residues. Between the trimmed V and J ends, which lost 3 bases and 0 bases, there was a span of 15 bases. CDR3 in amino acids: CASSSARRRANTGELFF. The CDR3 coding sequence is TGTGCCAGCAGCTCCGCTCGACGCAGGGCGAACACCGGGGAGCTGTTTTTT.

J is TRBJ1-5 and V is TRBV28; 7 bases line up with TRBD1. The CDR3 runs 16 residues. The V gene's germline CDR1 is MDHEN and CDR2 SYDVKM. J was trimmed by 4 bases and V by 5 bases; bases with no gene match: 11. CDR3 DNA: TGTGCCAGCAGTGAATCAGGGGGATCGGTAAATCAGCCCCAGCATTTT. Translating it yields CASSESGGSVNQPQHF.

This clone was detected many times. The chain recombines TRBV19 with TRBJ1-5; 7 nucleotides match TRBD1. CDR1 LNHDA and CDR2 SQIVND come from the germline V gene (reference sequence). Losses at the gene ends were 4 bases for V and 1 base for J; bases not matched to a gene: 7. This CDR3 is built from 16 residues. This CDR3 reads CASSTPQGQSNQPQHF. The CDR3 bases are TGTGCCAGTAGTACCCCACAGGGGCAAAGCAATCAGCCCCAGCATTTT.

The chain recombines TRBV12-3 or TRBV12-4 with TRBJ1-5, with 8 bases aligning to TRBD1. The CDR3 runs to 13 residues. V gave up 3 bases and J gave up 6 bases; unmatched junction bases: 1. The CDR3 bases are TGTGCCAGCAGTTTTACAGGGGGTCAGCCCCAGCATTTT. This sequence encodes CASSFTGGQPQHF.

Remarks on this clone: The sample contains more than one DNA sequence encoding this CDR3. The chain uses TRBV3-1 (or the pseudogene TRBV3-2) and TRBJ1-1, with D possibly matching TRBD1 (6 bases). This CDR3 spans 13 amino acids. V was cut by 3 bases and J by 1 base, with 6 bases left in between. The germline gives CDR1 LGHDT, CDR2 YNNKEL (reference sequence). The CDR3 region has the DNA TGTGCCAGCAGCCAGGGACAGAACACTGAAGCTTTCTTT. Translation gives CASSQGQNTEAFF.

The chain carries TRBV10-3 and TRBJ1-1, with a possible D match to TRBD1 (5 bases). Germline assignment: CDR1 ENHRY and CDR2 SYGVKD. Trimming shortened V by 3 bases and J by 1 base, and 9 bases separated the two germline ends. The CDR3 is made up of 14 amino acids. CDR3: CAISDGGRNTEAFF. CDR3 in DNA: TGTGCCATCAGTGACGGGGGAAGGAACACTGAAGCTTTCTTT.

In its sample, this clone was seen many times. V is TRBV4-2 and J is TRBJ2-5; 16 nucleotides line up with TRBD2. V lost 0 bases, J lost 5 bases, and 3 bases stayed unmatched. Germline CDR1 is LGHNA and CDR2 is YNFKEQ. The CDR3 loop spans 17 amino acids. The CDR3 DNA reads TGTGCCAGCAGCCAAGATGGGACTAGCGGGGGGGCTGAGACCCAGTACTTC. It codes for CASSQDGTSGGAETQYF.